This T cell receptor (beta chain) was retrieved from a study of T cells in Graves' hyperthyroidism and ophthalmopathy. Across the study: Staff took peripheral blood when the initial diagnosis was made, before any treatment began.

Note on this clonotype: Its target is not known.

The V gene's germline CDR1 is SGHRS and CDR2 YFSETQ. V trimming: 0 bases; J trimming: 3 bases; junction bases outside the gene matches: 6. The CDR3 covers 16 residues. Study-level results: Ophthalmopathy and stable hyperthyroidism were told apart by a 13 V-J model.

Graves' hyperthyroidism without ophthalmopathy progression within 18 months was termed stable. Cells are PBMCs isolated from roughly 10 ml of fresh blood. RNA transcripts yielded amplified TCR beta CDR3 regions. HTBI primers were the set used in a first-round RT-PCR of the TCR CDR3. TCRdb reprocessed the multiplex PCR reads with MiXCR, giving one entry per CDR3 protein. The sample has a few hundred thousand distinct CDR3 sequences, about 15% seen once. Sequenced input: blood. The receptor was isolated from a woman aged 40 to 50 with Graves' hyperthyroidism. The V gene is TRBV5-1, the J gene TRBJ2-1; 7 bases agree with TRBD2. The CDR3 DNA is TGCGCCAGCAGCTTGGCACAGTGGGGGGGCTACAATGAGCAGTTCTTC. Translating gives CASSLAQWGGYNEQFF.